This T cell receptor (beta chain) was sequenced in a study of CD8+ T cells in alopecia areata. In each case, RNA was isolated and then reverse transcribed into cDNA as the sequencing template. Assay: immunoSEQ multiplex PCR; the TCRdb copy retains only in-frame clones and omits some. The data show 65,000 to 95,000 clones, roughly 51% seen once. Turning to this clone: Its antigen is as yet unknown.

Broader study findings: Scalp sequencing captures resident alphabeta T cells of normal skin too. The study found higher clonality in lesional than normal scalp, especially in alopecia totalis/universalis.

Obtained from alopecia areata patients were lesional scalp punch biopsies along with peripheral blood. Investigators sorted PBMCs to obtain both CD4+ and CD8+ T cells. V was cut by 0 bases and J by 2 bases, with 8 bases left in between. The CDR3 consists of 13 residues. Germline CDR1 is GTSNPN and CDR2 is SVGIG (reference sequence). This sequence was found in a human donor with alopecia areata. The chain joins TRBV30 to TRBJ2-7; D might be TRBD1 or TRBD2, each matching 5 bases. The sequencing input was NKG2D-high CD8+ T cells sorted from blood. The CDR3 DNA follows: TGTGCCTGGAGTGTTCGGGGACCCTACGAGCAGTACTTC. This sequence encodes CAWSVRGPYEQYF.